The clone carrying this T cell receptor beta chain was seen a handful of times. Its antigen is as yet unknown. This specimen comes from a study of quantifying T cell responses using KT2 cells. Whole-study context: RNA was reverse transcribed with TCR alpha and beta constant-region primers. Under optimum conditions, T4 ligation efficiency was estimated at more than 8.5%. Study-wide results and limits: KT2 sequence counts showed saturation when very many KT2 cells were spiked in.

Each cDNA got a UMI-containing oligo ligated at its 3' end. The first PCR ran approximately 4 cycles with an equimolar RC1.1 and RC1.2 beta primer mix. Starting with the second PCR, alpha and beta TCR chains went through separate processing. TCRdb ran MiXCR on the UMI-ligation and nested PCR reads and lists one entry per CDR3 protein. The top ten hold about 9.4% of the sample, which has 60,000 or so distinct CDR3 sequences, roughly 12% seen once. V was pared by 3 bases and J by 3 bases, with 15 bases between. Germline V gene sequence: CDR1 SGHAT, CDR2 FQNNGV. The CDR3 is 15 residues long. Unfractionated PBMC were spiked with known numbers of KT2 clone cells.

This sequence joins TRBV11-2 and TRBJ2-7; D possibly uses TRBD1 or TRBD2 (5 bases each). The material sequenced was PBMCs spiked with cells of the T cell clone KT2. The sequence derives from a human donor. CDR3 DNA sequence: TGTGCCAGCAGCTTGCAACGAGGGGTCTTCTACGAGCAGTACTTC. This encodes CASSLQRGVFYEQYF. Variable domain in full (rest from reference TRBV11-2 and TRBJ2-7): EAGVAQSPRYKIIEKRQSVAFWCNPISGHATLYWYQQILGQGPKLLIQFQNNGVVDDSQLPKDRFSAERLKGVDSTLKIQPAKLEDSAVYLCASSLQRGVFYEQYFGPGTRLTVT.